This T cell receptor beta chain was documented in a study of blood T cell repertoires in COVID-19. Study in general: Both acute and convalescent COVID-19 samples were obtained from the United States, Italy and Spain. The analysed material was cDNA or gDNA that came from T cells, B-cell-depleted T cells, or PBMCs.

The germline V and J ends were trimmed by 4 bases and 5 bases, with 9 bases remaining between them. The V gene's germline CDR1 is SGHRS and CDR2 YFSETQ. CDR3 length: 12 residues. The assay was immunoSEQ multiplex PCR, and TCRdb's table has in-frame clones only and misses some. The sample lists around 150,000 clones; 80% to 95% were seen once. The TCR was taken from a woman aged 55-70 years with COVID-19, enrolled during active disease. The V gene is TRBV5-1, the J gene TRBJ1-1, with D possibly matching TRBD1 (6 bases). The sample consisted of peripheral blood. CDR3 region: CASSATGTEAFF. The CDR3 DNA reads TGCGCCAGCAGCGCCACAGGGACTGAAGCTTTCTTT.